Below, one T cell receptor beta chain is given with its context. This clone's antigen is unknown. The record has no base qualities; no much larger clone is one base away. The immunoSEQ Assay, a bias-controlled multiplex PCR, was used to amplify TCRbeta CDR3 regions from genomic DNA. Under the source paper's analysis protocol: Within the assay, amplification of reference gene primers was used to estimate how many nucleated cells each sample contained. Sequence reads were collapsed and filtered to measure the absolute abundance of every unique TCRbeta CDR3 rearrangement. For each sample, productive Simpson clonality was calculated as the square root of Simpson's diversity index across productive rearrangements. TCRdb retrieved this table from immuneACCESS and kept in-frame rearrangements only. Not all clones are present; in checked studies, unresolved V genes account for under half, and no reason is known for the remainder. That table gives V, J and clone size, and the DNA gave D and trimming. The sample includes 250,000 or so clones, with 80% to 90% observed a single time. The ten most abundant clones make up 1.3% to 1.5% of the sample.

The data are from a study of blood T cell repertoires in COVID-19 (dated by TCRdb to the early 2020s). About the study as a whole: The collaborator samples originated in the United States, Italy and Spain and spanned the acute and convalescent phases of COVID-19. The material from the prospective study consisted of cDNA or gDNA derived from T cells, B-cell-depleted T cells, or PBMCs. The repertoires were released in a freely available public database intended as a resource for research on the immune response to SARS-CoV-2. Sample metadata almost always included a de-identified subject ID, COVID-19 status, age in years and sex. Where HLA class I and class II types were available, the types were taken from metadata supplied by the sample provider, not from assay-based typing. Deeply sampled blood TCRbeta repertoires from subjects exposed to, actively infected with, or recovered from COVID-19 were included in the dataset. Samples came from the ongoing ImmuneRACE study (first 160 participants) plus 1,254 subjects from 6 global collaborators. General study outcomes and caveats: How much clinical and demographic metadata was included differed by source and by participant, and the metadata was provided uncurated.

Each collaborating institution followed its own protocols to collect whole blood in K2EDTA tubes. Collaborator samples were shipped for TCRbeta analysis as frozen whole blood, isolated PBMCs, or DNA extracted from either sample type. The sequence derives from a man at least 80 years old with acute or convalescent COVID-19. Material for sequencing was peripheral blood.

The CDR3 protein is CASSLWSSGLYNEQFF. The sequenced DNA is TGTGCCAGCAGCTTATGGTCCAGCGGGTTGTACAATGAGCAGTTCTTC. The chain is made from TRBV3-1 (or the pseudogene TRBV3-2) and TRBJ2-1; the D gene is possibly TRBD2, with 6 bases matching. The CDR3 measures 16 amino acids from cysteine to phenylalanine. Only CDR3 DNA remains: 48 bases, in frame from the first base. V gives up 5 bases and J gives up 4 bases, and the segment between their germline ends measures 18 bases. As encoded in the germline V gene (reference sequence), CDR1 is LGHDT while CDR2 is YNNKEL.